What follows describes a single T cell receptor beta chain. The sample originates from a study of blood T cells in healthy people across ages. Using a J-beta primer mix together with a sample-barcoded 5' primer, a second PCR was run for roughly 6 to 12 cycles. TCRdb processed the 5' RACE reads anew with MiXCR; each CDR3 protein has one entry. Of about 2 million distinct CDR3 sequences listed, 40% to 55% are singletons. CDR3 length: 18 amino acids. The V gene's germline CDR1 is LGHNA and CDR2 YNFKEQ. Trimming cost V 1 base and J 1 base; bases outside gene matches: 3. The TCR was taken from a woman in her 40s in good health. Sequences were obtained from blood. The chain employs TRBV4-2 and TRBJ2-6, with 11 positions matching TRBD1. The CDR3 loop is CASSQGTGGASGANVLTF. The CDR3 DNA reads TGTGCCAGCAGCCAAGGGACAGGGGGCGCGTCTGGGGCCAACGTCCTGACTTTC.